These 31 T cell receptor beta chains were sequenced from one sample in a study of blood T cells in healthy people across ages. Using a J-beta primer mix together with a sample-barcoded 5' primer, a second PCR was run for about 6 to 11 cycles. TCRdb re-called the 5' RACE reads through MiXCR, storing one row per CDR3 protein. The sample holds about 770,000 distinct CDR3 sequences; around 45% are singletons and the top ten take around 21%. The sequencing sample was made of blood. Receptor source: a man between 60 and 75 years old in good health.

This clonotype appeared once. One junction end disagrees with the germline gene, perhaps due to a read error. V gene TRBV29-1 combines with J gene TRBJ2-1; D ambiguous. Germline CDR1 reads SQVTM; CDR2 reads ANQGSEA. CDR3 length: 11 amino acids. The CDR3 nucleotides read TGCAGCCTGACAAGTTACAGTGAGCAGTTCTTC. Amino acids: CSLTSYSEQFF.

The V gene is TRBV20-1, the J gene TRBJ1-6, with TRBD1 matching over 8 bases. The CDR3 has 17 residues. V lost 0 bases and J lost 3; bases outside the gene matches: 7. Germline V gives CDR1 DFQATT, CDR2 SNEGSKA (reference sequence). For the CDR3, the DNA is TGCAGTGCTAGAGATACGGGCAGGGGGCTCTATAATTCACCCCTCCACTTT. Translating gives CSARDTGRGLYNSPLHF.

This clonotype was recorded a few times. This chain joins TRBV7-2 and TRBJ2-1; 8 bases line up with TRBD2. Trimming at V came to 2 bases and at J to 1 base, leaving 7 bases not matched to a gene. Germline V lookup: CDR1 SGHTA, CDR2 FQGNSA. The CDR3 length is 17 residues. The CDR3 here is CASSLNTGGASYNEQFF. CDR3 in DNA: TGTGCCAGCAGCTTAAATACCGGGGGGGCATCCTACAATGAGCAGTTCTTC. Complete variable domain (other parts from reference TRBV7-2 and TRBJ2-1): GAGVSQSPSNKVTEKGKDVELRCDPISGHTALYWYRQSLGQGLEFLIYFQGNSAPDKSGLPSDRFSAERTGGSVSTLTIQRTQQEDSAVYLCASSLNTGGASYNEQFFGPGTRLTVL.

This clonotype turned up a few times. This chain joins TRBV9 and TRBJ2-1; no clear D. This CDR3 has 14 residues. Trimming removed 1 base at V and 2 bases at J, with 7 bases between. Per the germline V gene, CDR1 is SGDLS and CDR2 is YYNGEE. This CDR3 is CASSVRGTYNEQFF. CDR3 coding DNA: TGTGCCAGCAGCGTACGCGGAACCTACAATGAGCAGTTCTTC.

This chain links TRBV20-1 with TRBJ2-5, with D maybe TRBD2 (6 bases). The end of the DNA is better explained by TRBJ2-7, so the J call may be wrong. Germline CDR1 is DFQATT and CDR2 is SNEGSKA (reference sequence). This CDR3 contains 16 residues. The CDR3 coding sequence is TGCAGTGCTAGAATCGTCGGGGGTAAGTCGATCTACGAGCAGTACTTC. As protein: CSARIVGGKSIYEQYF.

The chain has TRBV20-1 and TRBJ1-1, with TRBD1 matching 8 bases. The CDR3 consists of 13 residues. The germline gives CDR1 DFQATT, CDR2 SNEGSKA (reference sequence). Unmatched junction bases numbered 4, after V lost 6 bases and J lost 1 base. This chain's CDR3 is CSAPRGQNTEAFF. The CDR3 coding sequence is TGCAGTGCGCCCAGGGGGCAGAACACTGAAGCTTTCTTT.

The chain couples TRBV28 to TRBJ1-4; tentatively, D is TRBD1 (5 bases). CDR3 length: 13 residues. The germline gives CDR1 MDHEN, CDR2 SYDVKM. The ends were cut back, 10 bases at V and 7 bases at J, with 16 bases in the middle. CDR3 residues: CATRGGGSEKLFF. The CDR3, as DNA: TGTGCCACTCGCGGGGGGGGGAGTGAAAAACTGTTTTTT.

This clonotype was counted a single time. The chain recombines TRBV7-8 with TRBJ1-2; no clear D gene. CDR1 is SGHVS and CDR2 is FQNEAQ in the germline V gene. Trimming removed 4 bases from V and 3 bases from J, with 9 bases in between. This CDR3 has 13 amino acids. CDR3 nucleotides: TGTGCCAGCAGCTCCACCCGGGACTATGGCTACACCTTC. It translates to CASSSTRDYGYTF.

This clonotype was seen just once. The chain joins TRBV4-1 to TRBJ2-1; D possibly corresponds to TRBD1 (6 bases). The J call may be incorrect, as the DNA end agrees better with TRBJ2-7. In germline, CDR1 is MGHRA, CDR2 YSYEKL. This CDR3 spans 14 amino acids. In nucleotides, the CDR3 is TGCGCCAGCAGCCAGGACGAAAACAGGGACGAGCAGTACTTC. Protein product: CASSQDENRDEQYF.

The CDR3 loop reads CSARLLRLAGTYEQYF. The DNA for the CDR3 is TGCAGTGCTAGACTACTTAGACTAGCGGGAACCTACGAGCAGTACTTC. The rearrangement uses TRBV20-1 and TRBJ2-7; 11 bases match TRBD2. V shed 2 bases, J shed 2 bases, and the junction held 8 bases outside the gene matches. The CDR3 runs to 16 residues. CDR1 DFQATT and CDR2 SNEGSKA come from the germline V gene (reference sequence).

The rearrangement uses TRBV7-9 and TRBJ2-1; maybe TRBD1 (5 bases). V was clipped by 1 base and J by 11 bases, with 15 bases between them. The CDR3 spans 14 residues. Germline CDR1 SEHNR, CDR2 FQNEAQ (reference sequence). The CDR3 sequence is CASSLGQGIRQQFF. Written as DNA, the CDR3 is TGTGCCAGCAGCTTAGGGCAGGGCATCCGTCAGCAGTTCTTC.

The rearrangement uses TRBV5-4 and TRBJ1-2; possible D gene TRBD1, 6 bases. CDR3 length equals 15 residues. CDR1 and CDR2 (germline): SGHNT, YYREEE (reference sequence). V lost 3 bases, J lost 8 bases, and 20 bases lay in between. The CDR3 sequence: CASSSGRGESQGYTF. The CDR3 DNA reads TGTGCCAGCAGCTCCGGCAGGGGCGAAAGTCAAGGCTACACCTTC.

The gene calls are TRBV7-9 and TRBJ1-5; possible D gene TRBD1, 5 bases. Looked up from germline, CDR1 is SEHNR and CDR2 is FQNEAQ (reference sequence). This CDR3 spans 17 amino acids. V was pared by 3 bases and J by 0 bases, with 15 bases between. CDR3 nucleotide sequence: TGTGCCAGCAGCTTCGATTCGGGGACTGCTAGCAATCAGCCCCAGCATTTT. Translating gives CASSFDSGTASNQPQHF.

This clonotype has more than one count but fewer than ten. This chain joins TRBV12-3 or TRBV12-4 and TRBJ1-2; no definite D call. Trimming left V 3 bases short and J 7 bases short, with 12 bases between. This CDR3 is 13 amino acids long. This chain's CDR3 is CASSFMGRGGYTF. The DNA of the CDR3 is TGTGCCAGCAGTTTTATGGGAAGAGGTGGCTACACCTTC.

The sample holds a few counts of this clonotype. The chain links TRBV6-6 to TRBJ2-7, with 11 positions matching TRBD2. The CDR3 totals 15 residues. The germline gives CDR1 MNHNY, CDR2 SVGAGI (reference sequence). Trimming at V came to 7 bases and at J to 0 bases, leaving 5 bases not matched to a gene. CDR3 protein: CASKGTSGHSYEQYF. The CDR3 coding sequence is TGTGCCAGCAAGGGGACTAGCGGCCACTCCTACGAGCAGTACTTC.

This clonotype has a count of ten or more. This chain uses TRBV4-3 with TRBJ2-7; D is ambiguous. Germline values: CDR1 LGHNA, CDR2 YSLEER. This CDR3 comprises 14 residues. V gave up 0 bases and J gave up 1 base, with 7 bases separating them. In DNA form, the CDR3 reads TGCGCCAGCAGCCAAGATCGTGGGTCCTACGAGCAGTACTTC. This encodes CASSQDRGSYEQYF.

The chain's CDR3 is CASSNKPPGQGSFLASGANVLTF. The DNA of the CDR3 is TGTGCCAGCAGCAACAAACCCCCGGGACAGGGGTCTTTTTTGGCGTCTGGGGCCAACGTCCTGACTTTC. The J gene is TRBJ2-6, the V gene TRBV11-2, with 10 bases that match TRBD1. V was clipped by 5 bases and J by 1 base; unmatched bases: 23. The CDR3 length is 23 residues. In germline, CDR1 is SGHAT, CDR2 FQNNGV.

This clonotype occurred a few times. The V gene is TRBV5-6, the J gene TRBJ2-2; D gene uncertain. Looked up from germline, CDR1 is SGHDT and CDR2 is YYEEEE. V lost 0 bases to trimming and J lost 5 bases, with 5 bases between them. This CDR3 region has 13 residues. The CDR3 loop reads CASSLDRTGELFF. The CDR3 DNA follows: TGTGCCAGCAGCTTGGATCGGACCGGGGAGCTGTTTTTT.

This clonotype was picked up a small number of times. The chain joins TRBV10-3 to TRBJ2-7, with D uncertain. The CDR3 has 14 amino acids. CDR1 ENHRY and CDR2 SYGVKD come from the germline V gene. Between the trimmed V and J ends, which lost 7 bases and 2 bases, there was a span of 15 bases. CDR3 bases: TGTGCCATCAAGGGCCCGCCTAATACCTACGAGCAGTACTTC. Translation gives CAIKGPPNTYEQYF.

This clonotype showed up just a few times. The rearrangement joins TRBV7-3 to TRBJ2-1, with D tentatively TRBD1 or TRBD2 (6 bases each). The germline V and J ends were trimmed by 2 bases and 5 bases, with 13 bases remaining between them. Looked up from germline, CDR1 is SGHTA and CDR2 is FQGTGA. This CDR3 has 15 residues. The CDR3 protein is CASSLVRGPNNEQFF. Written as DNA, the CDR3 is TGTGCCAGCAGCTTAGTTCGGGGGCCGAACAATGAGCAGTTCTTC. Complete variable domain (other parts from reference TRBV7-3 and TRBJ2-1): GAGVSQTPSNKVTEKGKYVELRCDPISGHTALYWYRQSLGQGPEFLIYFQGTGAADDSGLPNDRFFAVRPEGSVSTLKIQRTERGDSAVYLCASSLVRGPNNEQFFGPGTRLTVL.

The chain recombines TRBV21-1 with TRBJ2-4. TRBV21-1 represents a pseudogene. This CDR3 has 17 amino acids. The CDR3 sequence: CASGDRPDLLAKNIQYF. As DNA, the CDR3 is TGTGCCAGCGGAGATAGGCCAGACCTCTTAGCCAAAAACATTCAGTACTTC.

In its sample, this clonotype was seen a few times. The rearrangement links TRBV6-2 or TRBV6-3 to TRBJ2-5, with 10 bases fitting TRBD1. Trimming removed 6 bases from V and 2 bases from J; junction bases left unmatched: 6. Germline loops: CDR1 MNHEY, CDR2 SVGEGT. This CDR3 contains 15 residues. The CDR3 loop reads CASSRQGQGQETQYF. The CDR3 bases are TGTGCCAGCAGCCGCCAGGGACAGGGGCAAGAGACCCAGTACTTC.

This chain joins TRBV29-1 and TRBJ2-1, with D possibly being TRBD1 (6 bases). The CDR3 runs to 13 residues. V lost 6 bases and J lost 10, with 19 bases in between. CDR1 SQVTM and CDR2 ANQGSEA come from the germline V gene. CDR3 bases: TGCAGCGTGAGACAGGAGCCTACCTACGAGCAGTTCTTC. Residues: CSVRQEPTYEQFF.

This clonotype was seen a few times. The CDR3 sequence: CASSLSWNSPLHF. For the CDR3, the DNA is TGTGCCAGCAGTTTGAGCTGGAATTCACCCCTCCACTTT. The gene calls are TRBV27 and TRBJ1-6; no firm D call. The germline V gene has CDR1 MNHEY and CDR2 SMNVEV (reference sequence). The V and J ends lost 3 bases and 7 bases respectively, with 7 bases between them. This CDR3 is built from 13 residues.

The J gene is TRBJ1-6, the V gene TRBV12-3 or TRBV12-4, with no clear D. The CDR3 consists of 14 residues. The ends were cut back, 5 bases at V and 5 bases at J, with 10 bases in the middle. Here the CDR3 reads CASSPGFNNSPLHF. The CDR3 region has the DNA TGTGCCAGCAGTCCCGGATTCAATAATTCACCCCTCCACTTT.

This clonotype was counted only a few times. The chain links TRBV29-1 to TRBJ2-1; TRBD2 matches at 9 bases. The ends lost 7 bases at V and 6 bases at J; junction bases unmatched: 7. This CDR3 is built from 13 residues. CDR1 is SQVTM and CDR2 is ANQGSEA in the germline V gene. CDR3 protein: CSATTSGFNEQFF. The CDR3 DNA sequence: TGCAGCGCTACGACTAGCGGATTCAATGAGCAGTTCTTC.

The chain recombines TRBV20-1 with TRBJ2-1, with D perhaps given as TRBD1 or TRBD2 (6 bases each). The V gene's germline CDR1 is DFQATT and CDR2 SNEGSKA (reference sequence). The length of the CDR3 is 13 residues. The germline V and J ends were trimmed by 1 base and 12 bases, with 16 bases remaining between them. CDR3 protein: CSARGGTTRPQFF. CDR3 nucleotides: TGCAGTGCTAGAGGCGGGACAACCCGCCCGCAGTTCTTC.

The V gene is TRBV5-4, the J gene TRBJ2-1; 11 nucleotides align to TRBD2. The V segment lost 4 bases and the J segment 7 bases; nucleotides outside the gene matches: 10. Germline V gives CDR1 SGHNT, CDR2 YYREEE (reference sequence). This CDR3 is built from 16 residues. As DNA, the CDR3 is TGTGCCAGCAGCACATTAGCGGGGGGGCCGGTTAATGAGCAGTTCTTC. It specifies CASSTLAGGPVNEQFF.

The chain combines TRBV7-2 with TRBJ1-3; D call uncertain. V dropped 4 bases and J dropped 0 bases, with 7 bases sitting between them. The CDR3 length is 14 residues. Germline V CDR1 and CDR2: SGHTA, FQGNSA. CDR3 sequence: CASSSVGSGNTIYF. The CDR3 DNA is TGTGCCAGCAGCTCGGTTGGCTCTGGAAACACCATATATTTT.

This clonotype occurred a few times. This rearrangement joins TRBV4-3 to TRBJ2-3; D unclear. Trimming cost V 0 bases and J 1 base, with 8 bases left between them. Germline V lookup: CDR1 LGHNA, CDR2 YSLEER. CDR3 length: 15 residues. The CDR3 is CASSQERTRTDTQYF. Here the CDR3 DNA reads TGCGCCAGCAGCCAAGAGCGCACTCGCACAGATACGCAGTATTTT.

The genes are TRBV14 and TRBJ2-1; D call uncertain. This CDR3 region has 16 residues. The germline V gene has CDR1 SGHDN and CDR2 FVKESK. Trimming cost V 1 base and J 0 bases, with 10 bases left between them. CDR3 coding DNA: TGTGCCAGCAGCCAAGCCTTGGCAGCCTCCTACAATGAGCAGTTCTTC. Amino acid sequence: CASSQALAASYNEQFF.